The rows below give T cell receptor beta chains drawn from one sample of a study of T cell repertoires in cytomegalovirus infection. TCRdb processed the reads anew with MiXCR; each CDR3 protein has one entry. The sample includes about 740,000 distinct CDR3 sequences, around 32% of them seen just once. Antigens of these TCRs are unknown. The sample here was cultured PBMCs, taken from culture after CMV antigen stimulation. These receptors all stem from a human donor in good health (CMV status not recorded). Some clones in this sample may be carry-over from other donors' samples. The CDR3 runs from the conserved cysteine through the conserved F or W. D genes are given only for firm matches. Expanded clones are given a class, and other clones once, few, many or no size at all.

V gene,D gene,CDR3 length,J gene,clone size,CDR3 DNA,CDR3 protein
TRBV6-1,TRBD2,15,TRBJ2-3,few,TGTGCCAGCAGCGTGACTAGCGGGGGAAGGGATACGCAGTATTTT,CASSVTSGGRDTQYF
TRBV10-2,TRBD1,15,TRBJ1-4,NA,TGCGCCAGCAGTGAGTCGGGGACAGCTAATGAAAAACTGTTTTTT,CASSESGTANEKLFF
TRBV11-2,NA,17,TRBJ1-6,few,TGTGCCAGCAGCCCCCGAAGGACAGCCTCAAGAATCTCACCCCTCCACTTT,CASSPRRTASRISPLHF
TRBV6-2/TRBV6-3,NA,11,TRBJ2-2,few,TGTGCCGGCGGCCGCACCGGGGAGCTGTTTTTT,CAGGRTGELFF
TRBV6-2/TRBV6-3,NA,15,TRBJ2-4,few,TGTGCCAGCAGTTCCTACAGGGACCTCAAAAACATTCAGTACTTC,CASSSYRDLKNIQYF
TRBV19,NA,14,TRBJ1-4,NA,TGTGCCAGCACCGGGGGAGGCGGTAATGAAAAACTGTTTTTT,CASTGGGGNEKLFF
TRBV7-2,NA,15,TRBJ1-1,many,TGTGCCAGCAGCTTAGCAGCAGCTCCGAACACTGAAGCTTTCTTT,CASSLAAAPNTEAFF
TRBV20-1,NA,15,TRBJ1-4,NA,TGCAGTGCCCAGATCTTAGGGACGAAGAATGAAAAACTGTTTTTT,CSAQILGTKNEKLFF
TRBV24-1,NA,13,TRBJ1-5,few,TGTGCCACCAGTGATGGTCCCAATCAGCCCCAGCATTTT,CATSDGPNQPQHF
TRBV10-3,TRBD1,16,TRBJ1-4,few,TGTGCCATCAGTGATTGGACAGGAGAGCATCGGGGAAAACTGTTTTTT,CAISDWTGEHRGKLFF
TRBV18,NA,14,TRBJ1-5,NA,TGTGCCAGCTCACTACTCGACCAGAATCAGCCCCAGCATTTT,CASSLLDQNQPQHF
TRBV2,TRBD1,14,TRBJ1-6,NA,TGTGCCAGCAGTTGGACAGGGCAGGGTTCACCCCTCCACTTT,CASSWTGQGSPLHF
TRBV7-2,TRBD1,16,TRBJ2-2,few,TGTGCCAGCAGCTCGACTCCGGGACAGGCCACCGGGGAGCTGTTTTTT,CASSSTPGQATGELFF
TRBV4-3,NA,11,TRBJ2-2,few,TGCGCCAGCAGCCAAGAAGGGGAGCTGTTTTTT,CASSQEGELFF
TRBV5-6,NA,15,TRBJ2-1,NA,TGTGCCAGCAGCTTCGGGACGCCCCTGGTGGATGAGCAGTTCTTC,CASSFGTPLVDEQFF
TRBV20-1,TRBD2,14,TRBJ2-7,NA,TGCAGTGCGGAAACTAGCGGGGGTTTCTACGAGCAGTACTTC,CSAETSGGFYEQYF
TRBV27,NA,16,TRBJ1-5,few,TGTGCCAGCAGTCCGCGGGGTTCCCAGGGCAATCAGCCCCAGCATTTT,CASSPRGSQGNQPQHF
TRBV7-8,NA,13,TRBJ2-1,few,TGTGCCAGCAGCCCGCGCTGGGACAATGAGCAGTTCTTC,CASSPRWDNEQFF
TRBV19,NA,15,TRBJ1-5,NA,TGTGCCTCCCAGTATCGAGACAGCGTGAATCAGCCCCAGCATTTT,CASQYRDSVNQPQHF
TRBV2,TRBD1,15,TRBJ2-5,few,TGTGCCAGCAGACCGGGACAGGGATCGACAGAGACCCAGTACTTC,CASRPGQGSTETQYF
TRBV11-2,NA,14,TRBJ1-3,NA,TGTGCCAGCAGTACTCTACGGGGGGGAAACACCATATATTTT,CASSTLRGGNTIYF
TRBV7-2,TRBD1,16,TRBJ2-7,NA,TGTGCCAGCAGCGCCCAAATCCGGGACGGGACAGCCGAGCAGTACTTC,CASSAQIRDGTAEQYF
TRBV4-2,NA,16,TRBJ1-4,NA,TGTGCCAGCAGCCAAGATTTTTTCGGCTCGAATGAAAAACTGTTTTTT,CASSQDFFGSNEKLFF
TRBV12-3/TRBV12-4,TRBD1,16,TRBJ1-5,many,TGTGCCAGCAGCCGGACAGGGGGACGGAGCAATCAGCCCCAGCATTTT,CASSRTGGRSNQPQHF
TRBV12-5,NA,13,TRBJ2-4,NA,TGTGCTAGTGGTTTGGTCGAGCCGGACATTCGGTACTTC,CASGLVEPDIRYF
TRBV12-3/TRBV12-4,NA,14,TRBJ2-5,few,TGTGCCAGCAGTTCGTCTCGGGACGCAGAGACCCAGTACTTC,CASSSSRDAETQYF
TRBV7-6,NA,14,TRBJ1-3,NA,TGTGCCAGCAGCTTAGCGGGGACTGGAAACACCATATATTTT,CASSLAGTGNTIYF
TRBV6-2/TRBV6-3,TRBD1,15,TRBJ2-7,NA,TGTGCCAGCAGTTACCTGGGACAGGGCGCGTACGAGCAGTACTTC,CASSYLGQGAYEQYF